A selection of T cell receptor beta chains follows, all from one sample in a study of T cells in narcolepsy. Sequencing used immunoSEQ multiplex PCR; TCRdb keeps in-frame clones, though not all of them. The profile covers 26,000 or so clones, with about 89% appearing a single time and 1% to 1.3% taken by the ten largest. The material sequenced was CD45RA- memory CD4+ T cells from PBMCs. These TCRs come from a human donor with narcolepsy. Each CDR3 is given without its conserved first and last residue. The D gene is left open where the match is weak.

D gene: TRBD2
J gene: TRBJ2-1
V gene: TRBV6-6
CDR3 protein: ASRSTTSEGSNEQF

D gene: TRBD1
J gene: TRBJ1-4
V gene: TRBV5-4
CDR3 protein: ASSISGTGPEKLF

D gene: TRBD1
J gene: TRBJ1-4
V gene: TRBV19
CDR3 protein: ASSTAVDRRELF

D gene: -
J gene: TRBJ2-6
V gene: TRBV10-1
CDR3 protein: ASSESRAGANVLT

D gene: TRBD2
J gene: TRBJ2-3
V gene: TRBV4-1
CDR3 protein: ASSQGTSGGTRTDTQY

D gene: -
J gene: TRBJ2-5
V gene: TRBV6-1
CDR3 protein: ASSEEVWAPTQY

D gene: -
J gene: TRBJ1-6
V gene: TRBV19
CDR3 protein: ASSIVTGDSPLH

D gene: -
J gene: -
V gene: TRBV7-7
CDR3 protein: ASSPGHGYEQY

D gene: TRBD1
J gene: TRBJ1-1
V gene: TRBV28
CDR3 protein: ASSRQGSKVMNTEAF

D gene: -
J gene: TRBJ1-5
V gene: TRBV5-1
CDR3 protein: ASSTRSRFSNSNQPQH

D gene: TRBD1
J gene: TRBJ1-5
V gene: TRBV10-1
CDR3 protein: ASSRQGDQPQH

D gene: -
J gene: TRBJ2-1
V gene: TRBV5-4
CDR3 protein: ASSLLGRDEQF

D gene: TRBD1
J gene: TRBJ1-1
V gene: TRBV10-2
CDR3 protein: ASSERTGLSVEAF

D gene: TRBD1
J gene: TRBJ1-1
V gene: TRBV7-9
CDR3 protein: ASSPTGADTEAF

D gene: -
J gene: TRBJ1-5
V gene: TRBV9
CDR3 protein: ASSVGDTGSNQPQH

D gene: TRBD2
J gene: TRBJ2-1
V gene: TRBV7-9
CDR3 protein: ASSLAWASGVSSYNEQF

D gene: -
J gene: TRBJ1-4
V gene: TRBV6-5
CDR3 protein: ASSPGTVEKLF

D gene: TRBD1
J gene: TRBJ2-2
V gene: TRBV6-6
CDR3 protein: ASSRTGNTGELF

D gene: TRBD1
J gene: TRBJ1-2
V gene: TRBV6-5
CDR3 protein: ASSYRTGLLYGYT

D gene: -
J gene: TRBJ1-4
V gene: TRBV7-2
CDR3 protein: ASSLAGANEKLF

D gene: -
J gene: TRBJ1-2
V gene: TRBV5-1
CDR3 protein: ASRPDAGVGIGEGYT

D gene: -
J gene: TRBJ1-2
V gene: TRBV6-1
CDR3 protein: ASSDRTEVNGYT

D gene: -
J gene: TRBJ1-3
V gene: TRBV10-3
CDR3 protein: AITGTGTGNTIY

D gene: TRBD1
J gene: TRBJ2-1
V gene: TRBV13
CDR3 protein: ASSPSRLTGREQF